The clone carrying this T cell receptor beta chain came up a few times. Its antigen is as yet unknown. This sample stems from a study of CD8+ T cells in alopecia areata. Across the study: Percent affected scalp area, the SALT score, rated treated patients' severity. The study's findings and limits: Scalp clonality, together with expanded CD8+ clones among the top 100, fell significantly with tofacitinib.

Treatment denoted: oral pan-JAK inhibitor, 5-10 mg twice daily. Individuals with alopecia areata gave both lesional scalp punch biopsies and peripheral blood for collection. The CDR3 is 13 residues long. Germline V gives CDR1 SGHDT, CDR2 YYEEEE. V gave up 6 bases and J gave up 8 bases, with 15 bases separating them. Reverse transcription of extracted RNA yielded cDNA, which provided the sequencing template. Profiling relied on immunoSEQ multiplex PCR, and the TCRdb table lists in-frame clones only, not all of them. The sample carries about 190,000 clones, just under 65% recorded once. Specimen: CD4+ T cells sorted from blood, collected between weeks 47 and 50, from a patient treated with tofacitinib. This sequence joins TRBV5-6 and TRBJ2-1, with a possible D match to TRBD1 (5 bases). This receptor was obtained from a human donor with alopecia areata. CDR3 residues: CASTQKGIHEQFF. Written as DNA, the CDR3 is TGTGCCAGCACCCAGAAGGGGATCCATGAGCAGTTCTTC.